The 30 T cell receptor beta chains presented below share a single source sample, sequenced in a study of blood T cell repertoires in COVID-19. Using immunoSEQ multiplex PCR, the repertoire was profiled, and TCRdb retains in-frame clones only, with some absent. The sample has roughly 150,000 clones, roughly 80% seen once. The sequenced sample was peripheral blood. These receptors came from a man in his 70s with acute or convalescent COVID-19.

This chain connects TRBV19 to TRBJ1-1, with D possibly TRBD1 on 5 matching bases. V lost 5 bases, J lost 5 bases, and 9 bases lay in between. Germline loops: CDR1 LNHDA, CDR2 SQIVND (reference sequence). The CDR3 sequence is 12 residues long. The CDR3 sequence is CASSVGGTEAFF. CDR3 nucleotide sequence: TGTGCCAGTAGTGTGGGGGGGACTGAAGCTTTCTTT.

Note on this clone: This sample also contains other DNA sequences that code for the same CDR3. The V and J genes are TRBV12-3 or TRBV12-4 and TRBJ1-2; D is possibly TRBD1 (6 bases). V lost 5 bases and J 3 bases, leaving 10 bases between the germline ends. The CDR3 is 13 residues long. The CDR3 is CASSLQGYYGYTF. The CDR3 DNA reads as TGTGCCAGCAGTCTACAGGGATACTATGGCTACACCTTC.

The chain has TRBV28 and TRBJ1-4; D remains unclear. The CDR3 extends over 16 amino acids. V lost 2 bases, J lost 5 bases, and 15 bases lay in between. The germline gives CDR1 MDHEN, CDR2 SYDVKM. The CDR3 DNA sequence: TGTGCCAGCAGTTTAGCCCTGGGGAGGTTCAATGAAAAACTGTTTTTT. As protein: CASSLALGRFNEKLFF.

V is TRBV12-3 or TRBV12-4 and J is TRBJ2-2, with 7 bases that match TRBD2. V trimming: 7 bases; J trimming: 5 bases; junction bases outside the gene matches: 1. The CDR3 sequence is 12 residues long. CDR3 protein: CASMRGTGELFF. CDR3 nucleotide sequence: TGTGCCAGCATGCGGGGGACCGGGGAGCTGTTTTTT.

The chain recombines TRBV5-4 with TRBJ1-1; D uncertain. CDR3 length: 13 residues. CDR1 and CDR2 from the germline V gene are SGHNT and YYREEE (reference sequence). Trimming cost V 0 bases and J 6 bases, with 9 bases left between them. CDR3 region: CASSLVGLAEAFF. The DNA for the CDR3 is TGTGCCAGCAGCTTGGTCGGGTTGGCTGAAGCTTTCTTT. Variable domain in full (rest from reference TRBV5-4 and TRBJ1-1): ETGVTQSPTHLIKTRGQQVTLRCSSQSGHNTVSWYQQALGQGPQFIFQYYREEENGRGNFPPRFSGLQFPNYSSELNVNALELDDSALYLCASSLVGLAEAFFGQGTRLTVV.

This clone was picked up one time. The chain carries TRBV19 and TRBJ1-2; D uncertain. Trimming took off 4 bases at V and 5 bases at J, with 17 bases between the two ends. This CDR3 spans 15 amino acids. CDR1 and CDR2 (germline): LNHDA, SQIVND (reference sequence). Here the CDR3 reads CASSTAGGKEYGYTF. The CDR3 nucleotides read TGTGCCAGTAGTACGGCGGGCGGCAAGGAATATGGCTACACCTTC.

CDR3 sequence: CASSDTGDQPQHF. The CDR3 nucleotides read TGTGCCAGCAGCGATACAGGGGATCAGCCCCAGCATTTT. The J gene is TRBJ1-5, the V gene TRBV2; 7 bases match TRBD1. Germline trimming cut 6 bases from V and 5 bases from J; bases unmatched to any gene: 4. CDR3 length equals 13 residues. Germline CDR1 is SNHLY and CDR2 is FYNNEI.

The chain employs TRBV5-1 and TRBJ1-1, with D possibly being TRBD1 (5 bases). V was trimmed by 0 bases and J by 6 bases, leaving 9 bases between them. Germline CDR1 and CDR2: SGHRS and YFSETQ. The CDR3 totals 13 residues. CDR3 sequence: CASSLVVRAEAFF. CDR3 bases: TGCGCCAGCAGCTTGGTCGTCAGGGCTGAAGCTTTCTTT.

The chain uses TRBV24-1 and TRBJ2-1; 10 bases agree with TRBD2. The CDR3 is made up of 16 amino acids. CDR1 KGHDR and CDR2 SFDVKD come from the germline V gene. Germline trimming cut 3 bases from V and 8 bases from J; bases unmatched to any gene: 9. The CDR3 bases are TGTGCCACCAGTGATGCAGGGCTAGCGGGAGACGATGAGCAGTTCTTC. Its protein is CATSDAGLAGDDEQFF.

The chain recombines TRBV7-2 with TRBJ2-5; 10 bases agree with TRBD2. V was clipped by 8 bases and J by 5 bases; unmatched bases: 17. The CDR3 has 17 amino acids. CDR1 and CDR2 from the germline V gene are SGHTA and FQGNSA. CDR3 in DNA: TGTGCCAGCGCAGAAGGGGTTGCTAGCGGGAGTTGGGAGACCCAGTACTTC. It is translated as CASAEGVASGSWETQYF.

The CDR3 region has the DNA TGTGCCAGTAGTAGACTAGCGGGAGGGTTCGACGAGCAGTACTTC. Encoded protein: CASSRLAGGFDEQYF. The genes are TRBV19 and TRBJ2-7; 14 nucleotides agree with TRBD2. This CDR3 comprises 15 residues. CDR1 and CDR2 from the germline V gene are LNHDA and SQIVND (reference sequence). The J segment lost 5 bases and the V segment lost 4 bases, leaving 4 bases of the junction unmatched.

The rearrangement links TRBV25-1 to TRBJ1-2; possible D gene TRBD1, 5 bases. V was cut by 6 bases and J by 4 bases, with 15 bases left in between. Looked up from germline, CDR1 is MGHDK and CDR2 is SYGVNS. CDR3 length equals 14 residues. The DNA for the CDR3 is TGTGCCAGCAGGACAGTCGCGTACCCCTATGGCTACACCTTC. Its protein product is CASRTVAYPYGYTF.

This CDR3 is CASRRDRISGNTIYF. The CDR3 bases are TGTGCCAGCAGAAGGGACAGGATTTCTGGAAACACCATATATTTT. The chain links TRBV7-2 to TRBJ1-3, with TRBD1 identical over 8 bases. After removal of 6 bases from V and 1 base from J, the junction contained 5 bases not matched to a gene. The CDR3 runs 15 residues. Germline-derived CDR1 and CDR2 are SGHTA and FQGNSA.

The chain couples TRBV5-1 to TRBJ1-1; unclear D gene. Germline V gene data show CDR1 as SGHRS and CDR2 as YFSETQ. The V gene lost 3 bases and the J gene lost 0 bases, with 6 bases spanning the gap. The CDR3 runs to 13 residues. The DNA of the CDR3 is TGCGCCAGCAGCTCCACTATGAACACTGAAGCTTTCTTT. It specifies CASSSTMNTEAFF.

This clone was recorded a few times. The genes are TRBV6-5 and TRBJ2-7, with 8 bases identical to TRBD1. Looked up from germline, CDR1 is MNHEY and CDR2 is SVGAGI. The length of the CDR3 is 15 residues. V trimming: 10 bases; J trimming: 2 bases; junction bases outside the gene matches: 13. The CDR3 DNA reads TGTGCCATCTGTCCTGGACAGGGACGGGCCTACGAGCAGTACTTC. Translating it yields CAICPGQGRAYEQYF.

The genes are TRBV6-5 and TRBJ1-5; TRBD1 is a possible D gene (6 bases). The length of the CDR3 is 13 residues. Between the trimmed V and J ends, which lost 7 bases and 7 bases, there was a span of 14 bases. CDR1 is MNHEY and CDR2 is SVGAGI in the germline V gene. This CDR3 reads CASIAGVNQPQHF. CDR3 bases: TGTGCCAGCATTGCAGGGGTTAACCAGCCCCAGCATTTT.

This chain connects TRBV5-8 to TRBJ2-1; possible D gene TRBD2, 5 bases. This CDR3 has 16 residues. Trimming removed 3 bases at V and 7 bases at J, with 20 bases between. Germline V gene sequence: CDR1 SGHTS, CDR2 YDEGEE. The CDR3 DNA reads as TGTGCCAGCAGCTCGGTTGGCGGGCGTTTGGGGAATGAGCAGTTCTTC. Translating it yields CASSSVGGRLGNEQFF.

The rearrangement links TRBV10-2 to TRBJ2-3; TRBD2 aligns across 9 bases. Germline V gene sequence: CDR1 WSHSY, CDR2 SAAADI. CDR3 size: 15 residues. J lost 1 base, V lost 2 bases, and 1 base had no gene match. The CDR3 region has the DNA TGCGCCAGCAGTGAGGCGGGGGGGGGCACAGATACGCAGTATTTT. Translation: CASSEAGGGTDTQYF.

The chain uses TRBV5-4 and TRBJ1-4; TRBD1 aligns across 7 bases. This CDR3 is built from 17 residues. CDR1 and CDR2 (germline): SGHNT, YYREEE (reference sequence). After removal of 1 base from V and 0 bases from J, the junction contained 6 bases not matched to a gene. CDR3 protein: CASSLSGQSATNEKLFF. The CDR3 DNA reads as TGTGCCAGCAGCTTGTCGGGACAGAGTGCAACTAATGAAAAACTGTTTTTT.

In regard to this clone: This sample includes further DNA sequences coding for the same CDR3. The J gene is TRBJ1-1, the V gene TRBV5-1; a possible D gene is TRBD1 (6 bases). The germline gives CDR1 SGHRS, CDR2 YFSETQ. The CDR3 totals 12 residues. V lost 1 base and J 5 bases, leaving 6 bases between the germline ends. The DNA of the CDR3 is TGCGCCAGCAGCTTGCAGGGGACTGAAGCTTTCTTT. Protein sequence: CASSLQGTEAFF.

A word on this clone: The same CDR3 is also encoded by other DNA sequences in this sample. The V gene is TRBV3-1 (or the pseudogene TRBV3-2), the J gene TRBJ1-6, with 9 positions matching TRBD1. The CDR3 is made up of 14 amino acids. The J segment lost 8 bases and the V segment lost 1 base, leaving 0 bases of the junction unmatched. Germline-derived CDR1 and CDR2 are LGHDT and YNNKEL (reference sequence). The CDR3, as DNA: TGTGCCAGCAGCCAAGGGACAGGGGATTCACCCCTCCACTTT. This translates into CASSQGTGDSPLHF.

This chain joins TRBV7-2 and TRBJ1-2, with no clear D. Germline V gives CDR1 SGHTA, CDR2 FQGNSA. The CDR3 consists of 13 residues. V lost 5 bases and J lost 6, with 13 bases in between. In DNA, the CDR3 is TGTGCCAGCAGCCCATACTCGGGTGATGGCTACACCTTC. Its translation is CASSPYSGDGYTF.

The chain combines TRBV6-2 or TRBV6-3 with TRBJ1-1; possible D gene TRBD1, 5 bases. CDR3 length equals 14 residues. V dropped 6 bases and J dropped 0 bases, with 11 bases sitting between them. Germline CDR1 reads MNHEY; CDR2 reads SVGEGT. The CDR3 bases are TGTGCCAGCAGCTCGACAGTTTTGAACACTGAAGCTTTCTTT. Amino acid sequence: CASSSTVLNTEAFF.

This chain uses TRBV6-5 with TRBJ2-5; 10 bases fit TRBD1. CDR1 and CDR2 from the germline V gene are MNHEY and SVGAGI. This CDR3 is 15 amino acids long. Losses at the gene ends were 6 bases for V and 7 bases for J; bases not matched to a gene: 11. The CDR3 spells CASRKLGGQGRTQYF. The CDR3 DNA reads TGTGCCAGCAGAAAGCTGGGGGGACAGGGGCGGACCCAGTACTTC.

J is TRBJ1-4 and V is TRBV2, with TRBD1 identical over 8 bases. The CDR3 totals 13 residues. Per the germline V gene, CDR1 is SNHLY and CDR2 is FYNNEI. V shed 7 bases, J shed 8 bases, and the junction held 6 bases outside the gene matches. In nucleotides, the CDR3 is TGTGCCAGCACCCGGGACAGGCGCGAAAAACTGTTTTTT. Residues: CASTRDRREKLFF.

The gene calls are TRBV29-1 and TRBJ2-3; 10 positions match TRBD2. The CDR3 length is 15 residues. The V segment lost 2 bases and the J segment 1 base; nucleotides outside the gene matches: 3. CDR1 SQVTM and CDR2 ANQGSEA come from the germline V gene. CDR3 in DNA: TGCAGCGTTGAATTCCTAGCGGGGGGCACAGATACGCAGTATTTT. Translated, it gives CSVEFLAGGTDTQYF.

This chain connects TRBV19 to TRBJ1-3; 12 bases align to TRBD1. The CDR3 runs 16 residues. Losses at the gene ends were 9 bases for V and 3 bases for J; bases not matched to a gene: 9. Germline V gene data show CDR1 as LNHDA and CDR2 as SQIVND (reference sequence). CDR3 loop: CASARDRGQGGNTIYF. The CDR3 nucleotides read TGTGCCAGCGCTCGGGACAGGGGGCAGGGTGGAAACACCATATATTTT.

The chain uses TRBV7-6 and TRBJ2-1; the D gene is possibly TRBD1 (5 bases). The CDR3 runs to 15 residues. The V gene's germline CDR1 is SGHVS and CDR2 FNYEAQ. V lost 0 bases and J lost 4, with 10 bases in between. CDR3 bases: TGTGCCAGCAGCTTAGCCATTCGACAGTACAATGAGCAGTTCTTC. It codes for CASSLAIRQYNEQFF.

V usage is TRBV7-9 and J usage is TRBJ2-2; the match to TRBD1 covers 8 bases. Germline V gives CDR1 SEHNR, CDR2 FQNEAQ (reference sequence). Trimming at V came to 5 bases and at J to 4 bases, leaving 3 bases not matched to a gene. CDR3 length: 14 amino acids. CDR3 in DNA: TGTGCCAGCAGCCTTGGGACAGGCACCGGGGAGCTGTTTTTT. Protein product: CASSLGTGTGELFF. The complete variable domain, with remaining parts taken from reference TRBV7-9 and TRBJ2-2, reads DTGVSQNPRHKITKRGQNVTFRCDPISEHNRLYWYRQTLGQGPEFLTYFQNEAQLEKSRLLSDRFSAERPKGSFSTLEIQRTEQGDSAMYLCASSLGTGTGELFFGEGSRLTVL.

V is TRBV28 and J is TRBJ1-2; tentatively, D is TRBD1 (6 bases). CDR1 is MDHEN and CDR2 is SYDVKM in the germline V gene. Trimming stripped 8 bases from V and 8 bases from J, with 24 bases between. This CDR3 spans 15 amino acids. The CDR3 DNA follows: TGTGCCAGCGTATATGGGGGCCCGGGACAAGAAGGCTACACCTTC. It encodes CASVYGGPGQEGYTF.